A selection of T cell receptor beta chains follows, all from one sample in a study of shared clonotypes between healthy human individuals. Only in-frame clones appear in the TCRdb table, and some are missing; sequencing was by immunoSEQ multiplex PCR. The table has about 1.1 million clones, approximately 80% seen once. The source material was memory CD4+ T cells from PBMCs. These receptor sequences come from a man between 18 and 29 years old in good health. Some clones in this sample may be carry-over from other donors' samples. Each CDR3 is given with its conserved first and last residue. Fields, in order: D gene, V gene, clone size, J gene, CDR3 protein, CDR3 DNA. D genes are given only for firm matches. Rows may omit the clone size; those that give it use once, few, many or a size class.

TRBD1	TRBV19	NA	TRBJ1-2	CASSSPGQGSYGYTF	TGTGCCAGTAGCTCGCCGGGACAGGGAAGCTATGGCTACACCTTC
TRBD1	TRBV9	once	TRBJ2-2	CASSVTGETGELFF	TGTGCCAGCAGCGTGACAGGGGAAACCGGGGAGCTGTTTTTT
TRBD1	TRBV28	NA	TRBJ1-4	CASSPRGTGWQEKLFF	TGTGCCAGCAGTCCTAGGGGGACAGGGTGGCAAGAAAAACTGTTTTTT
NA	TRBV7-7	once	TRBJ2-7	CASSLGGSDEQYF	TGTGCCAGCAGCTTAGGGGGTTCTGACGAGCAGTACTTC
NA	TRBV19	NA	TRBJ1-1	CASSITGSNTEAFF	TGTGCCAGTAGTATCACAGGGAGTAACACTGAAGCTTTCTTT
NA	TRBV11-3	NA	TRBJ2-7	CASSSQGRDYEQYF	TGTGCCAGCAGCTCCCAAGGCAGGGACTACGAGCAGTACTTC
NA	TRBV5-1	NA	TRBJ2-4	CASSPGIAKNIQYF	TGCGCCAGCAGCCCGGGGATAGCCAAAAACATTCAGTACTTC
NA	TRBV4-1	once	TRBJ2-1	CASSHPGLLKSNNEQFF	TGCGCCAGCAGCCACCCGGGACTTCTAAAGTCTAACAATGAGCAGTTCTTC
NA	TRBV27	many	TRBJ1-2	CASIGYTF	TGTGCCAGCATTGGCTACACCTTC
TRBD2	TRBV7-3	once	TRBJ2-3	CASSLMGGRTQYF	TGTGCCAGCAGCTTAATGGGGGGGAGAACGCAGTATTTT
NA	TRBV14	NA	TRBJ2-1	CASSVRRALPYNEQFF	TGTGCCAGCAGCGTCCGCAGGGCCTTACCCTACAATGAGCAGTTCTTC
NA	TRBV9	many	TRBJ2-3	CASSASTDTQYF	TGTGCCAGCAGCGCAAGCACAGATACGCAGTATTTT
TRBD2	TRBV5-6	NA	TRBJ2-5	CASSPAPLLAGGQETQYF	TGTGCCAGCAGCCCCGCCCCACTACTAGCGGGAGGCCAAGAGACCCAGTACTTC
TRBD1	TRBV7-8	few	TRBJ2-3	CASSPFSGQGDTQYF	TGTGCCAGCAGCCCGTTCTCAGGACAGGGCGATACGCAGTATTTT
TRBD2	TRBV28	NA	TRBJ2-2	CASSTGGGELFF	TGTGCCAGCAGTACGGGAGGCGGGGAGCTGTTTTTT
NA	TRBV5-1	NA	TRBJ2-2	CASSPGYLDTGELFF	TGCGCCAGCAGCCCAGGGTACCTGGACACCGGGGAGCTGTTTTTT
NA	TRBV2	NA	TRBJ1-1	CASSGRSLNTEAFF	TGTGCCAGCAGTGGGCGGAGTTTGAACACTGAAGCTTTCTTT
NA	TRBV7-9	NA	TRBJ2-2	CASSFPPGPPQDGELFF	TGTGCCAGCAGCTTCCCCCCGGGCCCCCCGCAGGACGGGGAGCTGTTTTTT
NA	TRBV11-3	NA	TRBJ2-1	CASSTWAGSHEQFF	TGTGCCAGCAGCACCTGGGCCGGGTCTCATGAGCAGTTCTTC
TRBD1	TRBV18	NA	TRBJ1-2	CASSPPGQGHVGYTF	TGTGCCAGCTCACCACCGGGACAGGGGCATGTCGGCTACACCTTC
NA	TRBV5-6	NA	TRBJ2-3	CASSLGGQGLDTQYF	TGTGCCAGCAGCTTGGGGGGGCAGGGACTGGATACGCAGTATTTT
NA	TRBV6-1	NA	TRBJ2-7	CASSERQGGPYEQYF	TGTGCCAGCAGTGAGAGGCAGGGAGGTCCCTACGAGCAGTACTTC
TRBD1	TRBV6-4	once	TRBJ2-2	CASRGQGATGELFF	TGTGCCAGCAGGGGACAGGGGGCTACCGGGGAGCTGTTTTTT
NA	TRBV7-9	NA	TRBJ1-4	CASTPGAGANEKLFF	TGTGCCAGCACCCCCGGGGCAGGGGCGAATGAAAAACTGTTTTTT
TRBD2	TRBV2	NA	TRBJ2-1	CASSDLTSGTYNEQFF	TGTGCCAGCAGCGACCTAACTAGCGGGACCTACAATGAGCAGTTCTTC
NA	TRBV7-2	NA	TRBJ2-5	CASSLVRGKETQYF	TGTGCCAGCAGCTTAGTCCGCGGGAAAGAGACCCAGTACTTC
NA	TRBV28	NA	TRBJ1-6	CASGAEDGYNSPLHF	TGTGCCAGCGGCGCAGAGGACGGGTATAATTCACCCCTCCACTTT
NA	TRBV7-6	NA	TRBJ1-3	CASSVTPGNTIYF	TGTGCCAGCAGCGTCACACCTGGAAACACCATATATTTT
NA	TRBV5-5	NA	TRBJ2-1	CASERFKSSYNEQFF	TGTGCCAGCGAAAGGTTCAAGAGCTCCTACAATGAGCAGTTCTTC
TRBD2	TRBV10-3	NA	TRBJ2-1	CAISRTSGNLNEQFF	TGTGCCATCTCCCGGACTAGCGGGAACCTCAATGAGCAGTTCTTC
TRBD2	TRBV29-1	NA	TRBJ2-1	CSGKRGGSGYNEQFF	TGCAGCGGGAAACGGGGCGGGAGCGGCTACAATGAGCAGTTCTTC
NA	TRBV9	NA	TRBJ1-3	CASSVHNSGNTIYF	TGTGCCAGCAGCGTACATAACTCTGGAAACACCATATATTTT
NA	TRBV30	NA	TRBJ2-7	CAWSVGLGGNLPGEQYF	TGTGCCTGGAGTGTGGGGTTAGGGGGAAACCTACCGGGGGAGCAGTACTTC